Listed here are 15 T cell receptor beta chains from one sample, sequenced in a study of blood T cell repertoires in COVID-19. Produced via immunoSEQ multiplex PCR; TCRdb's table is partial and in-frame only. The table includes some 100,000 clones, about 82% detected once. Sequenced: peripheral blood. The receptor source for this set is a human donor in a cohort sampled during active COVID-19.

The chain is built from TRBV5-4 and TRBJ2-3; 14 bases match TRBD2. CDR3 size: 16 residues. Germline V gene lookup returns CDR1 SGHNT and CDR2 YYREEE (reference sequence). The J segment lost 4 bases and the V segment lost 7 bases, leaving 8 bases of the junction unmatched. The CDR3 spells CASQTSGGAGADTQYF. The CDR3 DNA sequence: TGTGCCAGCCAGACTAGCGGGGGGGCGGGTGCAGATACGCAGTATTTT.

The chain carries TRBV27 and TRBJ2-3; possibly TRBD2 for D (7 bases). Germline values: CDR1 MNHEY, CDR2 SMNVEV (reference sequence). This CDR3 has 16 amino acids. The V gene lost 6 bases and the J gene lost 3 bases, with 19 bases spanning the gap. As DNA, the CDR3 is TGTGCCAGCAGCCCAATAGGGGGGGGGCCTACAGATACGCAGTATTTT. Translation gives CASSPIGGGPTDTQYF.

This clone has ten or more counts. This rearrangement joins TRBV9 to TRBJ2-7; 8 bases are shared with TRBD2. The length of the CDR3 is 14 residues. The junction had 6 bases not matched to a gene; V was cut back by 3 bases and J by 4 bases. Germline V lookup: CDR1 SGDLS, CDR2 YYNGEE. This CDR3 is CASSGQAGEYEQYF. CDR3 sequence (DNA): TGTGCCAGCAGCGGCCAAGCGGGAGAGTACGAGCAGTACTTC.

J is TRBJ2-7 and V is TRBV4-3; 7 nucleotides agree with TRBD1. The CDR3 consists of 13 residues. V lost 6 bases to trimming and J lost 2 bases; unmatched junction nucleotides: 4. CDR1 is LGHNA, CDR2 YSLEER, per germline. CDR3 residues: CASSPTGAYEQYF. Written as DNA, the CDR3 is TGCGCCAGCAGTCCCACAGGGGCCTACGAGCAGTACTTC.

This chain connects TRBV5-6 to TRBJ2-1, with 13 bases fitting TRBD2. Germline V CDR1 and CDR2: SGHDT, YYEEEE. With 2 bases clipped from V and 7 bases from J, the junction kept 0 bases outside the gene matches. The CDR3 runs 14 residues. The CDR3 sequence is CASSLLAGGNEQFF. The CDR3 DNA follows: TGTGCCAGCAGCTTACTAGCGGGAGGGAATGAGCAGTTCTTC.

The chain combines TRBV7-9 with TRBJ2-1; possibly TRBD2 for D (6 bases). This CDR3 is 17 amino acids long. Germline CDR1 is SEHNR and CDR2 is FQNEAQ (reference sequence). V was pared by 4 bases and J by 9 bases, with 25 bases between. In DNA form, the CDR3 reads TGTGCCAGCAGCTCCCGACTAGATTTATATCTAATGGGTGAGCAGTTCTTC. Encoded protein: CASSSRLDLYLMGEQFF.

This rearrangement joins TRBV7-3 to TRBJ1-1, with D unclear. Trimming shortened V by 0 bases and J by 1 base, and 3 bases separated the two germline ends. CDR3 length equals 13 residues. CDR1 is SGHTA and CDR2 is FQGTGA in the germline V gene. The CDR3 bases are TGTGCCAGCAGCTTAACTCAGAACACTGAAGCTTTCTTT. Protein product: CASSLTQNTEAFF.

The rearrangement joins TRBV9 to TRBJ1-1; D gene ambiguous. Germline V CDR1 and CDR2: SGDLS, YYNGEE. V lost 0 bases and J 1 base, leaving 4 bases between the germline ends. The length of the CDR3 is 13 residues. The CDR3 is CASSVDKNTEAFF. For the CDR3, the DNA is TGTGCCAGCAGCGTAGATAAGAACACTGAAGCTTTCTTT.

The rearrangement uses TRBV3-1 (or the pseudogene TRBV3-2) and TRBJ1-2, with D possibly TRBD1 on 5 matching bases. CDR1 is LGHDT, CDR2 YNNKEL, per germline (reference sequence). Trimming left V 0 bases short and J 6 bases short, with 11 bases between. The CDR3 has 14 amino acids. The CDR3 here is CASSQDQGVHGYTF. The CDR3 DNA is TGTGCCAGCAGCCAAGATCAGGGCGTCCATGGCTACACCTTC.

The chain recombines TRBV9 with TRBJ1-2; possibly TRBD1 for D (6 bases). Germline V gene lookup returns CDR1 SGDLS and CDR2 YYNGEE. With 3 bases removed from V and 8 bases from J, the gap between germline ends came to 17 bases. CDR3 length: 14 residues. DNA for the CDR3: TGTGCCAGCAGCGACCCAGGGGTTGTTGGAGGCTACACCTTC. It yields the protein CASSDPGVVGGYTF.

The chain links TRBV2 to TRBJ2-6, with 8 bases that match TRBD1. Germline V gene sequence: CDR1 SNHLY, CDR2 FYNNEI. The CDR3 sequence is 15 residues long. The ends lost 7 bases at V and 4 bases at J; junction bases unmatched: 6. The CDR3 DNA reads as TGTGCCAGCAAATTGACAGGGGCGGGGGCCAACGTCCTGACTTTC. Its protein product is CASKLTGAGANVLTF.

This chain connects TRBV19 to TRBJ2-7; D ambiguous. V shed 5 bases and J shed 0 bases, with 8 bases lying between them. Germline loops: CDR1 LNHDA, CDR2 SQIVND (reference sequence). The CDR3 runs 13 residues. The CDR3 DNA reads as TGTGCCAGTAGTGCGACATCCTCCTACGAGCAGTACTTC. This encodes CASSATSSYEQYF.

The chain has TRBV19 and TRBJ2-5, with D unresolved. The CDR3 runs 13 residues. Germline V gene lookup returns CDR1 LNHDA and CDR2 SQIVND (reference sequence). The V gene lost 10 bases and the J gene lost 5 bases, with 17 bases spanning the gap. The CDR3 protein is CANASGANETQYF. In DNA form, the CDR3 reads TGTGCCAACGCGTCGGGTGCTAACGAGACCCAGTACTTC.

This clone was recorded a few times. The CDR3 protein is CATSAPYRAPYSNQPQHF. The CDR3 bases are TGTGCCACCAGTGCCCCCTACAGGGCCCCTTATAGCAATCAGCCCCAGCATTTT. J is TRBJ1-5 and V is TRBV24-1, with D possibly being TRBD1 (6 bases). The V gene's germline CDR1 is KGHDR and CDR2 SFDVKD. V was trimmed by 5 bases and J by 0 bases, leaving 19 bases between them. CDR3 length: 18 amino acids.

The V and J genes are TRBV29-1 and TRBJ1-1, with TRBD1 identical over 9 bases. CDR3 size: 15 residues. CDR1 is SQVTM and CDR2 is ANQGSEA in the germline V gene. The junction had 10 bases not matched to a gene; V was cut back by 6 bases and J by 2 bases. Written as DNA, the CDR3 is TGCAGCGTGGGCCCGGGACAGGGCGCAAACACTGAAGCTTTCTTT. Translation: CSVGPGQGANTEAFF.